A few counts support the clone carrying this TCR beta chain. Its antigen is not identified. These data belong to a study of cytomegalovirus exposure and HLA in healthy donors. At the level of the study: The study's early data release held roughly 91 million unique TCRs from HLA-typed donors.

Findings and limits, study-wide: Indistinguishability led to the exclusion of some V segments, TRBV6-2 and TRBV6-3 included. Across donors, most TCRs were seen rarely, yet some public ones were widespread.

The V end lost 1 base, the J end lost 3 bases, and 26 bases lay between the germline ends. CDR3 size: 19 residues. Germline V gene sequence: CDR1 SGHKS, CDR2 YYEKEE (reference sequence). The PCR made use of 60 Vbeta and 13 Jbeta primers. Data came from immunoSEQ multiplex PCR; TCRdb stores just in-frame clones and leaves some out. The sample has more than 95,000 clones; roughly 80% are singletons. Specimen: PBMCs. This chain uses TRBV5-5 with TRBJ2-7; D may be TRBD2 (6 bases). This clonotype was sampled from a woman between 40 and 55 years old in good health and CMV-seropositive. The CDR3 is CASSLWRYGRRLVGYEQYF. CDR3 nucleotides: TGTGCCAGCAGCTTGTGGCGATATGGGAGGCGGCTAGTGGGCTACGAGCAGTACTTC.